This T cell receptor (beta chain) was sequenced for a study of blood T cells in healthy people across ages (dated by TCRdb to 2015 to 2017). At the level of the whole study: In model experiments, template switching captured about one uniquely barcoded TCR beta cDNA molecule for every two T cells. Four age groups were formed from the donors: young (average about 16 years), middle-aged (less than 40), aged (around 62) and long-lived (82). Donors of different ages were randomly distributed across sequencing lanes to avoid experimental bias. For two donors (one aged 18 to 30 and one aged 80 or older), the study analyzed two additional independent replicas of 1 million unique cDNA reads from the same blood draw. Age-related changes in TCR beta repertoire diversity were measured in the study by deep sequencing normalized with unique cDNA molecular identifiers.

In the germline V gene, CDR1 corresponds to SGHRS and CDR2 to YFSETQ. Taken from cysteine to phenylalanine, the CDR3 has 19 residues. The read is trimmed to its CDR3 DNA, 57 bases read in frame from base 1. V is cut back by 0 bases and J by 0 bases, with 7 bases in the junction unmatched. The donors were 40 or so Caucasian individuals from Russia, aged 6 to 90 years, who were systemically healthy. Around 10 milliliters of peripheral blood were drawn from each donor into EDTA-treated Vacutainer tubes. Ficoll-Paque density-gradient centrifugation was used to isolate PBMCs, with at least 6.5 million per sample. Trizol reagent was used to extract total RNA from the PBMCs, yielding at least 5 micrograms per sample. Naive CD45RAhigh/CD27high T cell percentages were measured by flow cytometry on a PBMC aliquot from every donor. Study-wide findings and limitations: Because profiling used bulk unsorted PBMCs, naive and antigen-experienced compartments could not be compared conclusively. The percentage of naive T cells measured by flow cytometry correlated strongly with observed TCR beta diversity. Donor CMV infection status was unknown, potentially confounding age-related changes in expanded clonotypes. Estimates of total diversity based on one million sequenced T cells were regarded as lower bounds and as underestimates. Compared with the aged group, more naive CD4+ T cells, fewer expanded clones and increased TCR diversity were shown by the long-lived group, suggesting age selection. Observed TCR beta diversity per million T cells fell roughly linearly with age, and a significant reduction was already apparent by age around 39.

As to this clonotype: This receptor's antigen is unknown. Per-base quality was not reported, and no clone a single base away is much larger than it.

The library was obtained by 5' RACE. The sample was run on an Illumina HiSeq 2500. A second PCR of roughly 7 to 11 cycles was performed with a sample-barcoded 5' primer and a J-beta primer mix. A unique molecular identifier was introduced onto each TCR beta cDNA molecule by a template-switch 5' adaptor carrying 12 random nucleotides. Each sample yielded at least 3 million CDR3-containing paired-end reads. All of the RNA was converted into first-strand cDNA using the Mint cDNA synthesis kit, with a TRBC-specific oligonucleotide serving as the primer. After uracil-DNA glycosylase treatment, a first 18-cycle PCR used universal primers M1SS and BC2_uni_R on all cDNA. In the original analysis: For normalization, 1 million high-quality reads were randomly selected from each sample, with every read carrying a distinct molecular identifier. Reads with shared molecular identifiers were discarded instead of being binned into consensus sequences. MiTCR, with a Q25 quality threshold and the strictest error-elimination algorithm, was used for CDR3 identification, clonotype clustering and error correction. A nonparametric unseen species model with Euler transformation was used to estimate lower-bound total TCR beta diversity. TCRdb cleaned the public reads at Q25 with fastp, built clones with MiXCR and kept in-frame beta chains. Each entry is one CDR3 protein sequence, shown with its most common DNA and genes. What appears here as the V and J calls and clone size reflects TCRdb's work, not the paper's. The sample profile shows roughly 1,700,000 distinct CDR3 sequences; approximately 30% of them were found once. Jointly, the top ten make up approximately 7.7% of the sample.

Sequencing was carried out using blood. The V and J genes are TRBV5-1 and TRBJ1-3; 12 nucleotides in the junction match TRBD1. This TCR was recovered from a woman under 40 in good health. CDR3 loop: CASSLDGTGGSSSGNTIYF. The bases read TGCGCCAGCAGCTTGGACGGGACAGGGGGCTCGAGCTCTGGAAACACCATATATTTT.